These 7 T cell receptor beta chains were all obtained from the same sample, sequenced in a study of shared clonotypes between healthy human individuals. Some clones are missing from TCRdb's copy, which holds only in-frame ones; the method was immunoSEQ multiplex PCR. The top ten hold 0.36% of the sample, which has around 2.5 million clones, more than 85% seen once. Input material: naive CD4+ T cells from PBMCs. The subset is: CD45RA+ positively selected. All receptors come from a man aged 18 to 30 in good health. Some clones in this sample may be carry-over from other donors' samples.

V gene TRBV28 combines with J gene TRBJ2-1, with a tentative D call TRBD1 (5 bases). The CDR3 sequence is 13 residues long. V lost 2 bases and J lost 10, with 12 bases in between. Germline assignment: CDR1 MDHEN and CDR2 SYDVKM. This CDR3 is CASSLGQGLEQFF. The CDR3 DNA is TGTGCCAGCAGTTTAGGGCAGGGCCTAGAGCAGTTCTTC.

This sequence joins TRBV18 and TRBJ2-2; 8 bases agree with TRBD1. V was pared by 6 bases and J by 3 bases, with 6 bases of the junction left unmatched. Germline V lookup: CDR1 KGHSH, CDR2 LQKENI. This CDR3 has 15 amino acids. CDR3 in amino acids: CASSKTGVDTGELFF. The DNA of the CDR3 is TGTGCCAGCTCCAAGACAGGGGTGGACACCGGGGAGCTGTTTTTT.

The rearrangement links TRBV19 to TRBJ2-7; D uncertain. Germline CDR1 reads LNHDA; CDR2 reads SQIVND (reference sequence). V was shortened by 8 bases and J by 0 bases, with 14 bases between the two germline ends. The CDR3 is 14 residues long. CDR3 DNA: TGTGCCAGTTTGTCCGCCAGGAGCTCCTACGAGCAGTACTTC. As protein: CASLSARSSYEQYF.

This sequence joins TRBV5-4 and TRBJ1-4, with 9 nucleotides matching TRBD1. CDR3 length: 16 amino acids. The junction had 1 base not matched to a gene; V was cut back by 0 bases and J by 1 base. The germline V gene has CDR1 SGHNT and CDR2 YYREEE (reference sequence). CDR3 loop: CASSLVDRGTNEKLFF. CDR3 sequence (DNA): TGTGCCAGCAGCTTGGTGGACAGGGGAACTAATGAAAAACTGTTTTTT. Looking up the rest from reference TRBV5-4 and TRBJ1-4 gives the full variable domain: ETGVTQSPTHLIKTRGQQVTLRCSSQSGHNTVSWYQQALGQGPQFIFQYYREEENGRGNFPPRFSGLQFPNYSSELNVNALELDDSALYLCASSLVDRGTNEKLFFGSGTQLSVL.

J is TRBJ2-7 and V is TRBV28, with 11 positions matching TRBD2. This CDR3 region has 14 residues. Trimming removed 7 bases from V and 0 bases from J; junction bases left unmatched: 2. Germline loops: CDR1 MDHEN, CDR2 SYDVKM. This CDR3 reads CASIGTSGSYEQYF. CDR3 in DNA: TGTGCCAGCATCGGGACTAGCGGCTCCTACGAGCAGTACTTC.

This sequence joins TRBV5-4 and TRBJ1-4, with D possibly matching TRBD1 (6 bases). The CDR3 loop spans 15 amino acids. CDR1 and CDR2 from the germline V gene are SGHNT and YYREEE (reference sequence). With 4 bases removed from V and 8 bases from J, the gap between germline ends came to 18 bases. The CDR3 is CASSVEGGAREKLFF. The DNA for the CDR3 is TGTGCCAGCAGCGTGGAGGGGGGGGCTCGGGAAAAACTGTTTTTT. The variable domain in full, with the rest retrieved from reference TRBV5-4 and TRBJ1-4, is ETGVTQSPTHLIKTRGQQVTLRCSSQSGHNTVSWYQQALGQGPQFIFQYYREEENGRGNFPPRFSGLQFPNYSSELNVNALELDDSALYLCASSVEGGAREKLFFGSGTQLSVL.

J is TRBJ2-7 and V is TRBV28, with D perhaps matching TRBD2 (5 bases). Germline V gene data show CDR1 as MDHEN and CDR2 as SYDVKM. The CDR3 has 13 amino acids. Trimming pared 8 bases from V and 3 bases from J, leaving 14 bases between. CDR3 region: CASRGSGIYEQYF. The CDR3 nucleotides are TGTGCCAGCCGGGGTTCTGGTATCTACGAGCAGTACTTC.